What follows is one TCR beta chain and its context. What it binds is unknown. This record belongs to a study of shared clonotypes between healthy human individuals. Findings and limits, study-wide: In four donors, around 5% of naive CD4 clonotypes appeared in common. It was anticipated that sequencing depth would influence how many clonotypes donors shared.

V was pared by 4 bases and J by 6 bases, with 10 bases of the junction left unmatched. CDR1 is SGHRS, CDR2 YFSETQ, per germline. The CDR3 covers 15 residues. At deep level, the assay was performed. Data came from immunoSEQ multiplex PCR; TCRdb stores just in-frame clones and leaves some out. Among hundreds of thousands of clones listed, about 92% were seen once. Terminally differentiated effector memory CD45RA+ cells were excluded by CCR7 positive selection of CD45RO-negative cells. Nashville, Tennessee was home to all donors, who were Caucasian adults. This TCR derives from a young man in good health. This chain uses TRBV5-1 with TRBJ2-1; 7 bases line up with TRBD1. Sample: naive CD8+ T cells sorted from blood. CDR3 sequence (DNA): TGCGCCAGCAGCGAGACAGGGTATCCACCCAATGAGCAGTTCTTC. The encoded protein is CASSETGYPPNEQFF. Together with reference TRBV5-1 and TRBJ2-1, the CDR3 gives the full variable domain: KAGVTQTPRYLIKTRGQQVTLSCSPISGHRSVSWYQQTPGQGLQFLFEYFSETQRNKGNFPGRFSGRQFSNSRSEMNVSTLELGDSALYLCASSETGYPPNEQFFGPGTRLTVL.